Presented here are 17 T cell receptor beta chains from one specimen sequenced in a study of T-cell reconstitution after alpha-beta-depleted transplantation in children. For TCRbeta, the library was prepared with unique molecular identifiers. A single record per CDR3 protein comes from TCRdb applying MiXCR to the PCR reads. The profile shows about 460,000 distinct CDR3 sequences, about 10% of them singletons. The source was PBMCs, collected before TCRalphabeta/CD19-depleted stem cell transplant. These TCRs come from a child between 2 and 9 years old with inherited bone marrow failure, due to receive a stem cell transplant.

J is TRBJ2-1 and V is TRBV7-2; a weak D match, TRBD2 (5 bases). Germline CDR1 SGHTA, CDR2 FQGNSA. Trimming stripped 5 bases from V and 7 bases from J, with 15 bases between. This CDR3 contains 14 residues. DNA for the CDR3: TGTGCCAGCAGCCCCTTCGGTAGAGGGAATGAGCAGTTCTTC. Its translation: CASSPFGRGNEQFF.

Of note for this clonotype: With a much larger clone just one base away, this may be a read error. This chain's CDR3 is CASSLSLAGEPNEQFF. The CDR3 nucleotides are TGTGCCAGCAGCTTATCTCTAGCGGGAGAGCCGAATGAGCAGTTCTTC. The rearrangement joins TRBV7-9 to TRBJ2-1; 10 positions agree with TRBD2. The CDR3 sequence is 16 residues long. J was trimmed by 7 bases and V by 2 bases; bases with no gene match: 8. Germline-derived CDR1 and CDR2 are SEHNR and FQNEAQ (reference sequence).

The chain is built from TRBV19 and TRBJ2-7; D is unclear. Trimming left V 5 bases short and J 4 bases short, with 18 bases between. This CDR3 is 15 amino acids long. The germline CDR1 and CDR2 sequences are LNHDA and SQIVND (reference sequence). CDR3 sequence reads: CASSPGVGSPYEQYF. The CDR3, as DNA: TGTGCCAGTAGTCCCGGCGTGGGGTCTCCTTACGAGCAGTACTTC.

This clonotype was detected only a few times. The rearrangement joins TRBV6-1 to TRBJ2-2; 13 nucleotides line up with TRBD2. Per the germline V gene, CDR1 is MNHNS and CDR2 is SASEGT. This CDR3 is 16 amino acids long. J gave up 7 bases and V 5 bases, and 7 bases lay outside the gene matches. CDR3 protein: CASSKLAGGPVGELFF. The CDR3 nucleotides are TGTGCCAGCAGTAAACTAGCGGGAGGGCCAGTCGGGGAGCTGTTTTTT.

The chain uses TRBV6-2 or TRBV6-3 and TRBJ2-1, with TRBD1 identical over 7 bases. The CDR3 spans 19 residues. Germline CDR1 is MNHEY and CDR2 is SVGEGT. J was trimmed by 4 bases and V by 2 bases; bases with no gene match: 17. The CDR3 nucleotides are TGTGCCAGCAGTTACCCAAGATCCCTCACAGGGGTTCTATACAATGAGCAGTTCTTC. Protein sequence: CASSYPRSLTGVLYNEQFF.

This clonotype has a count of ten or more. V is TRBV4-3 and J is TRBJ2-7; maybe TRBD2 (6 bases). CDR3 length equals 15 residues. Germline CDR1 and CDR2: LGHNA and YSLEER. The V gene lost 4 bases and the J gene lost 3 bases, with 16 bases spanning the gap. The CDR3 DNA sequence: TGCGCCAGCAGCCTGGCGGAGGGCTTACGCTACGAGCAGTACTTC. It encodes CASSLAEGLRYEQYF.

This clonotype was counted a few times. The rearrangement uses TRBV28 and TRBJ2-7, with 9 positions matching TRBD2. V lost 7 bases, J lost 4 bases, and 14 bases stayed unmatched. This CDR3 contains 16 residues. CDR1 MDHEN and CDR2 SYDVKM come from the germline V gene. The CDR3 nucleotides are TGTGCCAGCACCCATCGGGCGGGAGGGCCGGGATACGAGCAGTACTTC. Residues: CASTHRAGGPGYEQYF.

The chain links TRBV21-1 to TRBJ1-3; the table's TRBD1 call for D was not verified on the DNA. TRBV21-1 is flagged as a pseudogene. The CDR3 contains 17 residues. CDR3 nucleotides: TGTGCCAGCAGCACGGGACCGACTACTTTCTCTGGAAACACCATATATTTT. Translation gives CASSTGPTTFSGNTIYF.

This clonotype was seen ten or more times. The chain uses TRBV7-2 and TRBJ2-1; 11 bases fit TRBD2. Germline V gives CDR1 SGHTA, CDR2 FQGNSA. The CDR3 is made up of 21 amino acids. J gave up 0 bases and V 5 bases, and 18 bases lay outside the gene matches. The CDR3 here is CASSPRSITSGSRSSYNEQFF. The CDR3 nucleotides are TGTGCCAGCAGCCCCCGAAGTATAACTAGCGGGAGTCGTAGCTCCTACAATGAGCAGTTCTTC.

This clonotype appeared a few times. Given a much more abundant clone one base away, this may be a read error. The chain uses TRBV28 and TRBJ1-4; 8 nucleotides match TRBD1. Germline CDR1 MDHEN, CDR2 SYDVKM. The CDR3 totals 14 residues. The CDR3 DNA is TGTGCCAGCAGTTTCCAGGGGGCTGGGGAAAAACCGTTTTTT. It yields the protein CASSFQGAGEKPFF.

Many counts were recorded for this clonotype. The chain carries TRBV10-3 and TRBJ2-7; D might be TRBD1 or TRBD2, each matching 5 bases. V lost 6 bases to trimming and J lost 2 bases, with 11 bases between them. Looked up from germline, CDR1 is ENHRY and CDR2 is SYGVKD. The CDR3 has 13 residues. Written as DNA, the CDR3 is TGTGCCATCAGGCCGGGGACCGCCTACGAGCAGTACTTC. It encodes CAIRPGTAYEQYF.

The chain employs TRBV9 and TRBJ2-3; no clear D gene. The V end lost 2 bases, the J end lost 2 bases, and 12 bases lay between the germline ends. Germline V lookup: CDR1 SGDLS, CDR2 YYNGEE. This CDR3 is 15 amino acids long. Here the CDR3 DNA reads TGTGCCAGCAGCGTCGCGGTAGAGTTCACAGATACGCAGTATTTT. Its protein product is CASSVAVEFTDTQYF. Combining the CDR3 with reference TRBV9 and TRBJ2-3 gives the whole variable domain DSGVTQTPKHLITATGQRVTLRCSPRSGDLSVYWYQQSLDQGLQFLIQYYNGEERAKGNILERFSAQQFPDLHSELNLSSLELGDSALYFCASSVAVEFTDTQYFGPGTRLTVL.

The V and J genes are TRBV7-6 and TRBJ1-1; 7 bases map to TRBD1. This CDR3 has 13 residues. Trimming removed 3 bases from V and 4 bases from J; junction bases left unmatched: 2. The V gene's germline CDR1 is SGHVS and CDR2 FNYEAQ. CDR3 DNA sequence: TGTGCCAGCAGCTTCGGGACAGCCACTGAAGCTTTCTTT. Translating it yields CASSFGTATEAFF.

This CDR3 is CASSQQGGDYEQYF. The CDR3 coding sequence is TGTGCCAGCAGTCAACAGGGGGGGGACTACGAGCAGTACTTC. The chain joins TRBV27 to TRBJ2-7; the D gene is possibly TRBD1 (8 bases). The germline gives CDR1 MNHEY, CDR2 SMNVEV (reference sequence). V was shortened by 5 bases and J by 3 bases, with 14 bases between the two germline ends. The CDR3 is made up of 14 amino acids.

In this sample, this clonotype turned up many times. The chain links TRBV20-1 to TRBJ2-5; maybe TRBD2 (6 bases). This CDR3 comprises 13 residues. Trimming took 3 bases from V and 2 from J, leaving 10 bases between them. Germline CDR1 DFQATT, CDR2 SNEGSKA (reference sequence). CDR3 in DNA: TGCAGTGCTAGCGGGAGAGGTCAAGAGACCCAGTACTTC. Encoded protein: CSASGRGQETQYF.

The chain is built from TRBV4-1 and TRBJ2-1; weak D call: TRBD1 (5 bases). CDR3 length: 12 residues. V lost 1 base to trimming and J lost 7 bases, with 5 bases between them. From germline, CDR1 is MGHRA and CDR2 YSYEKL. The CDR3 sequence is CASSQAGNEQFF. CDR3 sequence (DNA): TGCGCCAGCAGCCAAGCAGGGAATGAGCAGTTCTTC.

There are many counts of this clonotype. This chain joins TRBV4-3 and TRBJ2-4; D uncertain. Germline CDR1 is LGHNA and CDR2 is YSLEER. The CDR3 runs 16 residues. Trimming shortened V by 0 bases and J by 0 bases, and 9 bases separated the two germline ends. CDR3 sequence reads: CASSQDGVIAKNIQYF. CDR3 sequence (DNA): TGCGCCAGCAGCCAAGATGGGGTGATAGCCAAAAACATTCAGTACTTC.